This T cell receptor beta chain was captured by sequencing in a study of CD8+ T cells in alopecia areata. As for the study in general: In an open-label trial, patients got 5 to 10 mg tofacitinib twice daily.

Findings and limits, study-wide: Persistence of many expanded lesional clones was seen in scalp and blood during tofacitinib. Tofacitinib significantly reduced both scalp clonality and expanded CD8+ clones among the top 100. Scalp sequencing also captures normal skin's resident alphabeta T cells.

The CDR3 sequence is 17 residues long. With 0 bases removed from V and 0 bases from J, the gap between germline ends came to 13 bases. In germline, CDR1 is SGHDN, CDR2 FVKESK. Treatment noted: oral pan-JAK inhibitor, 5-10 mg twice daily. Remarks on this clone: Its antigen is unidentified.

Reverse transcribed after extraction, RNA yielded cDNA as the sequencing template. The table came from immunoSEQ multiplex PCR; TCRdb's copy has only in-frame clones and leaves some out. The sample records about 99,000 clones, approximately 84% being singletons. This TCR derives from a human donor with alopecia areata. This material consisted of CD8+ T cells sorted from blood, taken between weeks 30 and 35, from a patient treated with tofacitinib. The rearrangement links TRBV14 to TRBJ2-3; tentatively, D is TRBD2 (5 bases). CDR3 sequence: CASSQDLLGVSTDTQYF. The CDR3 nucleotides are TGTGCCAGCAGCCAAGACCTCCTCGGGGTTAGCACAGATACGCAGTATTTT.